The rows below give T cell receptor beta chains drawn from one sample of a study of CD8 T cells in ankylosing spondylitis. In TCRdb, the 5' RACE reads were re-called with MiXCR into one record per CDR3 protein. Of about 350,000 distinct CDR3 sequences listed, approximately 22% are singletons. The sample taken for sequencing was blood, either unsorted or a sorted T cell fraction (not recorded which). All receptors derive from a male donor with ankylosing spondylitis or in good health (not recorded which). CDR3s include the opening cysteine and the closing phenylalanine or tryptophan. D genes are given only for firm matches. Rows may omit the clone size; those that give it use once, few, many or a size class.

D: TRBD2; size: -; J: TRBJ2-5; V: TRBV12-3/TRBV12-4; DNA: TGTGCCAGCAGGCGGGAGGGCGAGACCCAGTACTTC; CDR3: CASRREGETQYF
D: -; size: -; J: TRBJ2-7; V: TRBV7-8; DNA: TGTGCCAGCAGCTTAGAACTGGGAAACGAGCAGTACTTC; CDR3: CASSLELGNEQYF
D: -; size: few; J: TRBJ2-7; V: TRBV9; DNA: TGTGCCAGCAGCGGAGGCGATGGGGTCCCCACAGAGCAGTACTTC; CDR3: CASSGGDGVPTEQYF
D: TRBD1; size: few; J: TRBJ1-5; V: TRBV20-1; DNA: TGCAGTACTCCAGGAAGCGGACAGGGAAGCAATCAGCCCCAGCATTTT; CDR3: CSTPGSGQGSNQPQHF
D: -; size: few; J: TRBJ2-3; V: TRBV12-3/TRBV12-4; DNA: TGTGCCAGCAGTCCCTCAAATAGTCTTCTTTCAGATACGCAGTATTTT; CDR3: CASSPSNSLLSDTQYF
D: TRBD2; size: few; J: TRBJ2-3; V: TRBV7-9; DNA: TGTGCCAGCAGCTTACGGCGGGGGGGCCAAGATACGCAGTATTTT; CDR3: CASSLRRGGQDTQYF
D: -; size: many; J: TRBJ2-3; V: TRBV12-3/TRBV12-4; DNA: TGTGCCAGCAGGCCCCTCGACGATACGCAGTATTTT; CDR3: CASRPLDDTQYF
D: -; size: -; J: TRBJ2-1; V: TRBV11-2; DNA: TGTGCCAGCAGGTTATCGCAGGGGCCTCCGGGCAATGAGCAGTTCTTC; CDR3: CASRLSQGPPGNEQFF
D: -; size: -; J: TRBJ2-3; V: TRBV10-2; DNA: TGCGCCAGCAGTGAGTCTTGGGACCCCGGAACAGATACGCAGTATTTT; CDR3: CASSESWDPGTDTQYF
D: TRBD2; size: -; J: TRBJ2-1; V: TRBV12-3/TRBV12-4; DNA: TGTGCCAGCAGATCCGGGACTAGCTCCTACAATGAGCAGTTCTTC; CDR3: CASRSGTSSYNEQFF
D: TRBD2; size: -; J: TRBJ2-7; V: TRBV7-4; DNA: TGTGCCAGCAGCCCAGGCCGGGGGGGTTACGAGCAGTACTTC; CDR3: CASSPGRGGYEQYF
D: -; size: -; J: TRBJ2-7; V: TRBV2; DNA: TGTGCCAGCAGTGGTTTCCCCCTGGGCTCCTACGAGCAGTACTTC; CDR3: CASSGFPLGSYEQYF
D: -; size: few; J: TRBJ2-1; V: TRBV12-3/TRBV12-4; DNA: TGTGCCAGCAGTTTACACGGTCCCCGGCCCGACAATGAGCAGTTCTTC; CDR3: CASSLHGPRPDNEQFF
D: TRBD1; size: -; J: TRBJ2-5; V: TRBV12-3/TRBV12-4; DNA: TGTGCCAGCAGCTCTGGGACAGGCGAGACCCAGTACTTC; CDR3: CASSSGTGETQYF
D: TRBD1; size: -; J: TRBJ2-1; V: TRBV20-1; DNA: TGCAGTGCCTCCTTAACAGGGGGCTATGAGCAGTTCTTC; CDR3: CSASLTGGYEQFF
D: -; size: -; J: TRBJ2-3; V: TRBV24-1; DNA: TGTGCCACCAGTGATTGGGCGGATAACACAGATACGCAGTATTTT; CDR3: CATSDWADNTDTQYF
D: -; size: few; J: TRBJ2-5; V: TRBV5-5; DNA: TGTGCCAGCAGCTTGTATCTGTCGGGGCGGGAGACCCAGTACTTC; CDR3: CASSLYLSGRETQYF
D: -; size: few; J: TRBJ2-7; V: TRBV30; DNA: TGTGCCTGGAGTCACGCTAACTCCTACGAGCAGTACTTC; CDR3: CAWSHANSYEQYF
D: TRBD2; size: once; J: TRBJ2-1; V: TRBV20-1; DNA: TGCAGTGCCCAGACTAGCTCGAGCTCCTACAATGAGCAGTTCTTC; CDR3: CSAQTSSSSYNEQFF
D: TRBD2; size: few; J: TRBJ2-1; V: TRBV27; DNA: TGTGCCAGCACCAGCGGGGGGGCCTACAATGAGCAGTTCTTC; CDR3: CASTSGGAYNEQFF
D: TRBD1; size: -; J: TRBJ2-1; V: TRBV20-1; DNA: TGCAGTGCTTTCCGGGACAGGGTATTCGATGAGCAGTTCTTC; CDR3: CSAFRDRVFDEQFF
D: TRBD1; size: few; J: TRBJ2-7; V: TRBV7-9; DNA: TGTGCCAGCAGCGGCAGGACAGGGGGCTACGAGCAGTACTTC; CDR3: CASSGRTGGYEQYF
D: TRBD2; size: once; J: TRBJ2-7; V: TRBV3-1; DNA: TGTGCCAGCAGACCCCGACTAGCGGGGATCTACGAGCAGTACTTC; CDR3: CASRPRLAGIYEQYF
D: TRBD1; size: -; J: TRBJ2-3; V: TRBV20-1; DNA: TGCAGTGCTCCCCCGGGACAGGGGTTCGCAGATACGCAGTATTTT; CDR3: CSAPPGQGFADTQYF
D: -; size: -; J: TRBJ2-3; V: TRBV7-9; DNA: TGTGCCAGCACCAGACCAGGGGGGGAGCCCACAGATACGCAGTATTTT; CDR3: CASTRPGGEPTDTQYF
D: TRBD2; size: few; J: TRBJ2-3; V: TRBV7-3; DNA: TGTGCCAGCAGCTTAATGGGCGGGGGGGCCGCAGATACGCAGTATTTT; CDR3: CASSLMGGGAADTQYF
D: TRBD2; size: few; J: TRBJ2-5; V: TRBV6-5; DNA: TGTGCCAGCAGTTCTAGCGGGGAGTCAGAGACCCAGTACTTC; CDR3: CASSSSGESETQYF
D: -; size: few; J: TRBJ2-7; V: TRBV6-1; DNA: TGTGCCAGCAGTGCCAGTCTCTCCTACGAGCAGTACTTC; CDR3: CASSASLSYEQYF
D: TRBD2; size: few; J: TRBJ2-5; V: TRBV29-1; DNA: TGCAGCGTCGAGAGCGGGGGGGCTGAGGAGACCCAGTACTTC; CDR3: CSVESGGAEETQYF
D: TRBD1; size: few; J: TRBJ2-1; V: TRBV7-2; DNA: TGTGCCAGCAGCTTTGTGAGGACAGGTTGGGATGAGCAGTTCTTC; CDR3: CASSFVRTGWDEQFF
D: -; size: few; J: TRBJ2-1; V: TRBV2; DNA: TGTGCCAGCAGTGAAAGTGGGGAAGGACACAATGAGCAGTTCTTC; CDR3: CASSESGEGHNEQFF
D: -; size: -; J: TRBJ2-7; V: TRBV12-3/TRBV12-4; DNA: TGTGCCAGCAGTTTAGTTGTCTCAAACGAGCAGTACTTC; CDR3: CASSLVVSNEQYF
D: -; size: few; J: TRBJ2-1; V: TRBV9; DNA: TGTGCCAGCAGCGCGTTACCGGGGGATAGGCAGTTCTTC; CDR3: CASSALPGDRQFF
D: -; size: few; J: TRBJ2-7; V: TRBV3-1; DNA: TGTGCCAGCAGCCAAGATGATACCAACTACGAGCAGTACTTC; CDR3: CASSQDDTNYEQYF
D: -; size: few; J: TRBJ2-5; V: TRBV27; DNA: TGTGCCAGCAGTTTATACTACAACCAAGAGACCCAGTACTTC; CDR3: CASSLYYNQETQYF